This TCR beta chain was sequenced in a study of Graves' ophthalmopathy and Graves' hyperthyroidism. Study-wide findings and caveats: With over 85% sensitivity and 81.08% specificity, a 13-signature model separated ophthalmopathy from stable hyperthyroidism.

Germline V lookup: CDR1 SGHRS, CDR2 YFSETQ. This CDR3 comprises 15 residues. V was pared by 0 bases and J by 3 bases, with 2 bases of the junction left unmatched. This clonotype has a handful of counts. Its antigen is as yet unknown. Amplification targeted the TCR beta CDR3 regions, with RNA transcripts as the source material. First-round RT-PCR employed HTBI primers, with a second-round multiplex PCR after it. TCRdb reprocessed the multiplex PCR reads with MiXCR, giving one entry per CDR3 protein. The sample includes around 520,000 distinct CDR3 sequences, about two fifths of them seen just once. The clonotype was recovered from an adult man with Graves' hyperthyroidism. This chain uses TRBV5-1 with TRBJ2-7; 11 bases are a match to TRBD2. Sequences were obtained from peripheral blood or thyroid tissue (not recorded which). CDR3 sequence reads: CASSLDTSGGYEQYF. The DNA of the CDR3 is TGCGCCAGCAGCTTGGACACTAGCGGGGGCTACGAGCAGTACTTC.